The TCR beta chain described here comes from a study of OX40 agonist ivuxolimab in advanced cancers. In the study overall: In this trial design, patients received ivuxolimab intravenously at 0.01 to 10 mg/kg every 2 weeks.

Autoimmune disease history or systemic immunosuppression was exclusionary. The table came from immunoSEQ multiplex PCR; TCRdb's copy has only in-frame clones and leaves some out. The data hold under 20,000 clones, with approximately 77% observed a single time. The CDR3 runs to 15 residues. Unmatched junction bases numbered 2, after V lost 0 bases and J lost 5 bases. Germline lookup yields CDR1 SGHTS and CDR2 YDEGEE. Study-wide results and caveats: In CD8+ T cells, expanded clones were on average more numerous than in CD4+.

Concerning this clone: The antigen is not known.

The rearrangement links TRBV5-8 to TRBJ2-3, with 11 bases identical to TRBD2. The sequenced sample was CD4+ or CD8+ T cells sorted from blood, obtained in a trial of the OX40 agonist ivuxolimab. The source is an adult with an advanced solid tumor such as melanoma, head and neck, liver or kidney cancer. This CDR3 reads CASSLGLAGGDTQYF. The CDR3 region has the DNA TGTGCCAGCAGCTTGGGGCTAGCGGGGGGAGATACGCAGTATTTT.